This TCR beta chain is drawn from a study of PD-1 blockade in classical Hodgkin lymphoma. Points from the study as a whole: By C4D1 there was a significant rise in CD4+ TCR diversity but not in CD8+ TCR diversity. Patients newly diagnosed and complete responders had comparable baseline diversity. What drove the repertoire differences, possibly disease activity or prior therapy, has not been defined.

TCRdb's copy holds only in-frame clones and misses some; the assay was immunoSEQ multiplex PCR. The table lists over 85,000 clones, roughly 80% of them singletons. On this clone itself: Its antigen remains unknown.

CDR1 is SGHNT, CDR2 YYREEE, per germline (reference sequence). V trimming: 0 bases; J trimming: 3 bases; junction bases outside the gene matches: 7. The CDR3 covers 16 residues. Relapses following autologous stem cell transplantation were seen in all patients, with brentuximab vedotin exposure varying. This TCR derives from a human donor with classical Hodgkin lymphoma. The material was peripheral blood mononuclear cells (PBMCs), obtained before the second cycle of nivolumab. The chain recombines TRBV5-4 with TRBJ2-7, with 9 bases aligning to TRBD1. The CDR3 spells CASSLAGRDRDYEQYF. CDR3 bases: TGTGCCAGCAGCTTGGCCGGAAGGGACAGGGACTACGAGCAGTACTTC.